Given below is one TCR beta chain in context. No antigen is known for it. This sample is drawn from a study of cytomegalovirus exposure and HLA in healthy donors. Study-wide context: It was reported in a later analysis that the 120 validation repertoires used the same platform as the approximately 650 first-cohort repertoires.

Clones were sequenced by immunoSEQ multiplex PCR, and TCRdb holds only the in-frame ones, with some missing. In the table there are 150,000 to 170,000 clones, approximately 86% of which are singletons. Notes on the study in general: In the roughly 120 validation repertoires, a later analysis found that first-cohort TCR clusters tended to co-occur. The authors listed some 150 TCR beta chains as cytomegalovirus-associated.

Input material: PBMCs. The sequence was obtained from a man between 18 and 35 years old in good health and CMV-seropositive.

The CDR3 DNA reads TGTGCCAGCAGCTTTGGGACAGAGTACGAGCAGTACTTC. Residues: CASSFGTEYEQYF. V usage is TRBV7-9 and J usage is TRBJ2-7; 7 nucleotides match TRBD1. The V gene's germline CDR1 is SEHNR and CDR2 FQNEAQ (reference sequence). V dropped 3 bases and J dropped 4; count of bases not matched to a gene: 3. The CDR3 is 13 amino acids.